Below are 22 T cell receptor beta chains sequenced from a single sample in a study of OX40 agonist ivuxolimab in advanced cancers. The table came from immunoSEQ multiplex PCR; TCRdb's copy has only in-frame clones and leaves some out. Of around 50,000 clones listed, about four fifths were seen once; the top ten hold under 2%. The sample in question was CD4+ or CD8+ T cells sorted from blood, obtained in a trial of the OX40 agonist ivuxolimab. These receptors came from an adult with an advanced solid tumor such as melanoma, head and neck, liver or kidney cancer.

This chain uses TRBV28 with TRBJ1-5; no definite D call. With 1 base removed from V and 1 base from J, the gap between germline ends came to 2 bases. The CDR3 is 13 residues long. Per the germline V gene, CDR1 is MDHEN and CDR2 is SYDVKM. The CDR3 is CASSLYSNQPQHF. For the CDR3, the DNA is TGTGCCAGCAGTTTATACAGCAATCAGCCCCAGCATTTT.

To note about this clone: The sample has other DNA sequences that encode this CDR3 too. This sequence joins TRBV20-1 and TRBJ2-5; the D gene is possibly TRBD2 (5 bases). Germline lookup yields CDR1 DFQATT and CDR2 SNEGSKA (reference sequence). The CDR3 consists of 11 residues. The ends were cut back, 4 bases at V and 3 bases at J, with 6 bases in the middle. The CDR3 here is CSATGKETQYF. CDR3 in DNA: TGCAGTGCTACCGGGAAAGAGACCCAGTACTTC.

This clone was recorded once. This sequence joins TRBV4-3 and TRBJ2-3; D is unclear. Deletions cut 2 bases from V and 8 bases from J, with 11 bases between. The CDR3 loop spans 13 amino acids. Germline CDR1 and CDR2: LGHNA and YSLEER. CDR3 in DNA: TGCGCCAGCAGCCAAACCCAACAGACTACGCAGTATTTT. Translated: CASSQTQQTTQYF.

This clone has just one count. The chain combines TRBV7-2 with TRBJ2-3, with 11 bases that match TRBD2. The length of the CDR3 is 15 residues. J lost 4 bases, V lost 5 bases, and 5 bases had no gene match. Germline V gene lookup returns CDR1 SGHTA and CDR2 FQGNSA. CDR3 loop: CASSITSGRADTQYF. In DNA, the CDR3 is TGTGCCAGCAGCATAACTAGCGGGAGAGCAGATACGCAGTATTTT.

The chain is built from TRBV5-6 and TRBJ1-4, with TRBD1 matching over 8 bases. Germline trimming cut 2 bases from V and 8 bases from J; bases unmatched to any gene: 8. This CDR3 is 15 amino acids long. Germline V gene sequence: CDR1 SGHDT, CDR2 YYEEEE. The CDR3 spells CASSLNRGIDEKLFF. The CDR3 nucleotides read TGTGCCAGCAGCTTAAACAGGGGGATTGACGAAAAACTGTTTTTT.

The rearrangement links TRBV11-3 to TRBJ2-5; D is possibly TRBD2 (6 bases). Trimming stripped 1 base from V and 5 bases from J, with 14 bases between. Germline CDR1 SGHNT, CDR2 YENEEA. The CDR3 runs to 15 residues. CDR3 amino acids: CASSLGGGVVETQYF. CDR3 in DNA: TGTGCCAGCAGCTTAGGCGGAGGGGTTGTGGAGACCCAGTACTTC.

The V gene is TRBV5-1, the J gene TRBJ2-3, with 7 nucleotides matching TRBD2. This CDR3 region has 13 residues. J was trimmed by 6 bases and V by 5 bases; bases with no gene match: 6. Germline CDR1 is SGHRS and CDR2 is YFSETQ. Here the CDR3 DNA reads TGCGCCAGCAGACTAGCGTCTCAGGATACGCAGTATTTT. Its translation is CASRLASQDTQYF.

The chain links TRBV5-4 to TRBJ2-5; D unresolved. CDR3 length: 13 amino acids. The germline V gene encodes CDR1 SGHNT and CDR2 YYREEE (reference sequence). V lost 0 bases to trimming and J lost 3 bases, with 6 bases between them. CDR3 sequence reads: CASSLGLEETQYF. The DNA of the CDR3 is TGTGCCAGCAGCTTGGGACTTGAAGAGACCCAGTACTTC.

The CDR3 sequence is CASSPTGRTEAFF. CDR3 coding DNA: TGTGCCAGCAGCCCTACAGGGAGGACTGAAGCTTTCTTT. The chain carries TRBV7-9 and TRBJ1-1, with a weak D call TRBD1 (6 bases). Between the trimmed V and J ends, which lost 5 bases and 5 bases, there was a span of 12 bases. CDR3 length: 13 amino acids. The V gene's germline CDR1 is SEHNR and CDR2 FQNEAQ (reference sequence).

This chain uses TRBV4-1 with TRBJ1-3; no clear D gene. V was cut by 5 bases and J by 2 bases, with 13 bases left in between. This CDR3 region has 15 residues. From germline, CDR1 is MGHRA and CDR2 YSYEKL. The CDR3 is CASSLGPSTGNTIYF. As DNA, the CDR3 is TGCGCCAGCAGCTTAGGACCCTCTACTGGAAACACCATATATTTT.

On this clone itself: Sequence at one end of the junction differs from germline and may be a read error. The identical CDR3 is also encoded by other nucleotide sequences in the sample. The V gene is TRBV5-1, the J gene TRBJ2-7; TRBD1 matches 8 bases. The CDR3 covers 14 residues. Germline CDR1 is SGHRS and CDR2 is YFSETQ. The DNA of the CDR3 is TGCGCCAGCAGAATCCGGACAGGGTTCTACGAGCAGTATTTC. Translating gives CASRIRTGFYEQYF.

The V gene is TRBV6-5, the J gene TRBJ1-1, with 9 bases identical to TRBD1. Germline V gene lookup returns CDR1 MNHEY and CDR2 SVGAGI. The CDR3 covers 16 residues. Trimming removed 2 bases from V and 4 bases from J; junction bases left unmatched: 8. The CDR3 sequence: CASSYGGQGGSTEAFF. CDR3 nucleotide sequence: TGTGCCAGCAGTTACGGGGGACAGGGAGGCTCCACTGAAGCTTTCTTT.

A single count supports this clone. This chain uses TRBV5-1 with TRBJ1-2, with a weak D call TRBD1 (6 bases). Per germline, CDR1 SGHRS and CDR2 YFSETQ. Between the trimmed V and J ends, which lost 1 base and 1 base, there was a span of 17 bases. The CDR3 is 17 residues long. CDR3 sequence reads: CASSLSTGRNINYGYTF. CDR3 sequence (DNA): TGCGCCAGCAGCTTGTCTACAGGGCGGAATATTAACTATGGCTACACCTTC.

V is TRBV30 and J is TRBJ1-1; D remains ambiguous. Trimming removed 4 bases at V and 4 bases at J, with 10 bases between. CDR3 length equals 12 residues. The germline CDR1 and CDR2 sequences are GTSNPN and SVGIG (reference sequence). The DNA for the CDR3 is TGTGCCTGGACTAACCTGGGCACTGAAGCTTTCTTT. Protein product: CAWTNLGTEAFF.

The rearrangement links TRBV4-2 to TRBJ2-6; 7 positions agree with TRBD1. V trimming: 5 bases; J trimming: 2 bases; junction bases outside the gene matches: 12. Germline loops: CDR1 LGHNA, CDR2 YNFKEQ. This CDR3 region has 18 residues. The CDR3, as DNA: TGTGCCAGCAGCAGGCCAGGACAGGCCAGAACTGGGGCCAACGTCCTGACTTTC. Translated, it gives CASSRPGQARTGANVLTF.

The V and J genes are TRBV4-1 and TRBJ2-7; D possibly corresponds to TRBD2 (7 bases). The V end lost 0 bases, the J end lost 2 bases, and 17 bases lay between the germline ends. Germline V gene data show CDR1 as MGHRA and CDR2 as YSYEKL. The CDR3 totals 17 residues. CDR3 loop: CASSQDRAGAATYEQYF. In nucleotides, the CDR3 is TGCGCCAGCAGCCAAGATAGGGCGGGGGCGGCTACCTACGAGCAGTACTTC.

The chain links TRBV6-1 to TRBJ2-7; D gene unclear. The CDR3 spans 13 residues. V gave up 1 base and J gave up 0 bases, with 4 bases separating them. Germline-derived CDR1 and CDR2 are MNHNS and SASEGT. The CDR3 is CASSEGFSYEQYF. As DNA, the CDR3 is TGTGCCAGCAGTGAAGGTTTCTCCTACGAGCAGTACTTC.

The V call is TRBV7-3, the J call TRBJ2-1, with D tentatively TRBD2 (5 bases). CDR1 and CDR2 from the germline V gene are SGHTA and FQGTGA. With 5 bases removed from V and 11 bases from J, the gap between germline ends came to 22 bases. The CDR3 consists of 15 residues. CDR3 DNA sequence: TGTGCCAGCAGCCCCACCTCCACACAACTAGAAAAGCAGTTCTTC. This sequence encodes CASSPTSTQLEKQFF.

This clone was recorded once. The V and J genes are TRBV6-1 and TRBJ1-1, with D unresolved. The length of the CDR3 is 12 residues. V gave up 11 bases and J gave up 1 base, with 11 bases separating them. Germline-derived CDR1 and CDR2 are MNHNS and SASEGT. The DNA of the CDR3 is TGTGCCTCCCTAGAGCCGAACACTGAAGCTTTCTTT. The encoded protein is CASLEPNTEAFF.

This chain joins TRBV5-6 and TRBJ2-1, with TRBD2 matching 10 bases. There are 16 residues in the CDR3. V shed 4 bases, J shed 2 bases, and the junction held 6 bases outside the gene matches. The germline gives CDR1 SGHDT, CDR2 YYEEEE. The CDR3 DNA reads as TGTGCCAGCAGCCCAGGACTAGCGGACGCCTACAATGAGCAGTTCTTC. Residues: CASSPGLADAYNEQFF. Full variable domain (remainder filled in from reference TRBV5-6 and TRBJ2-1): DAGVTQSPTHLIKTRGQQVTLRCSPKSGHDTVSWYQQALGQGPQFIFQYYEEEERQRGNFPDRFSGHQFPNYSSELNVNALLLGDSALYLCASSPGLADAYNEQFFGPGTRLTVL.

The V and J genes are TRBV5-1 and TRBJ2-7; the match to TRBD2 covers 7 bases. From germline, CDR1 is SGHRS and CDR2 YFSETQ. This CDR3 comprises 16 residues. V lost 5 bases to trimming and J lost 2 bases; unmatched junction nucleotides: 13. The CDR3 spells CASRPGGQRGTYEQYF. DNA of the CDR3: TGCGCCAGCAGACCTGGGGGTCAGCGGGGTACCTACGAGCAGTACTTC.

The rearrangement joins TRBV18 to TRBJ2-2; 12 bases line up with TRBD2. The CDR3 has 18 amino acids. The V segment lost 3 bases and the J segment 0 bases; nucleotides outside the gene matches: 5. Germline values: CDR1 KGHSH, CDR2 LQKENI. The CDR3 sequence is CASSPSLAGGPNTGELFF. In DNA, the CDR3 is TGTGCCAGCTCACCCTCACTAGCGGGAGGCCCGAACACCGGGGAGCTGTTTTTT.